This is a list of T cell receptor beta chains from one sample in a study of T cells in localized non-small cell lung cancer. Profiled with immunoSEQ multiplex PCR; TCRdb holds only in-frame clones, not every one. The repertoire has approximately 2,800 clones, roughly 32% of them found once; the top ten carry around 21%. Source: lung tumor tissue, taken before any cancer treatment. The receptor set was obtained from a female donor over 55 with stage II squamous cell lung carcinoma. The CDR3 runs from the conserved cysteine through the conserved F or W. D genes are given only for firm matches. The listing skips clone size in some rows; elsewhere it reads once, few, many or a size class.

D,J,size,V,DNA,CDR3
.,TRBJ2-7,medium-sized,TRBV11-3,TGTGCCAGCAGCCTATCCCAGTCATCTCACGAGCAGTACTTC,CASSLSQSSHEQYF
.,TRBJ2-7,few,TRBV11-3,TGTGCCAGCAGCTTATTTGGACTCACCCCCTACGAGCAGTACTTC,CASSLFGLTPYEQYF
TRBD1,TRBJ2-1,.,TRBV5-1,TGCGCCAGCAGCCGGACAGGGGGTAACAATGAGCAGTTCTTC,CASSRTGGNNEQFF
.,TRBJ1-1,.,TRBV19,TGTGCCAGTACAGGTTCGAACACTGAAGCTTTCTTT,CASTGSNTEAFF
TRBD1,TRBJ1-2,.,TRBV6-8,TGTGCCAGCAGTGCGGGACAGGTATCGGACGGCTACACCTTC,CASSAGQVSDGYTF
.,TRBJ1-1,few,TRBV18,TGTGCCAGCTCACCGGGGGGTAACACTGAAGCTTTCTTT,CASSPGGNTEAFF
.,TRBJ2-7,few,TRBV6-8,TGTGCCAGCAGTTACCTGGGACAAACGTCAGAGCAGTACTTC,CASSYLGQTSEQYF
.,TRBJ1-1,large,TRBV6-8,TGTGCCAGCAGTGGATCGACAGCCCTAAGCACTGAAGCTTTCTTT,CASSGSTALSTEAFF
.,TRBJ1-5,few,TRBV28,TGTGCCAGCAGTAATGGGGGGGGAGATAGTCAGCCCCAGCATTTT,CASSNGGGDSQPQHF
TRBD1,TRBJ1-5,medium-sized,TRBV28,TGTGCCAGCAGCGGACAGGGGAAACAGCCCCAGCATTTT,CASSGQGKQPQHF
.,TRBJ1-4,medium-sized,TRBV28,TGTGCCAGCAGGCGGTCATATAATGAAAAACTGTTTTTT,CASRRSYNEKLFF
TRBD1,TRBJ2-7,medium-sized,TRBV9,TGTGCCAGCAGTGATATTGGGACAGGGGATGGGGAGCAGTACTTC,CASSDIGTGDGEQYF
.,TRBJ1-1,.,TRBV11-3,TGTGCCAGCAGCTCCCTAACAGGTGGGGACACTGAAGCTTTCTTT,CASSSLTGGDTEAFF
TRBD1,TRBJ1-1,.,TRBV7-6,TGTGCCAGCAGCTTGGGACAGGGGGCCCCGAACACTGAAGCTTTCTTT,CASSLGQGAPNTEAFF
.,TRBJ2-6,.,TRBV5-1,TGCGCCAGCAGCTTGCAAGGCAGGGGCTCTGGGGCCAACGTCCTGACTTTC,CASSLQGRGSGANVLTF
.,TRBJ1-6,.,TRBV11-3,TGTGCCAGCAGCCTTCTGGGGGCCGTCGGAGGGTTGTCCCTCCACTTT,CASSLLGAVGGLSLHF
TRBD1,TRBJ1-4,.,TRBV6-8,TGTGCCAGCAGTGAGACAGGGCCCAATTCCTACAATGAAAAACTGTTTTTT,CASSETGPNSYNEKLFF
TRBD2,TRBJ2-1,few,TRBV19,TGTGCCAGTAGACTAGCGGGGGGGTGGAATGAGCAGTTCTTC,CASRLAGGWNEQFF
.,TRBJ2-1,.,TRBV11-3,TGTGCCAGCAGCTTGGACCAGGGGAACGGCAATGAGCAGTTCTTC,CASSLDQGNGNEQFF
.,TRBJ1-3,.,TRBV4-1,TGCGCCAGCAGCCAAGGACGGGCTTCTGGAAACACCATATATTTT,CASSQGRASGNTIYF
.,TRBJ2-7,.,TRBV11-3,TGTGCCAGCAGCTTGAACTCGGGGGTAGATAACGAGCAGTACTTC,CASSLNSGVDNEQYF
TRBD1,TRBJ2-2,.,TRBV6-8,TGTGCCAGCAGTGGACAGGTCACCGGGGAGCTGTTTTTT,CASSGQVTGELFF
.,TRBJ1-1,.,TRBV6-8,TGTGCCAGCAAATTCGGGGGTGGCACTGAAGCTTTCTTT,CASKFGGGTEAFF
.,TRBJ1-6,.,TRBV6-8,TGTGCCAGCAGTTCACCCGGGGCACCCCTCCACTTT,CASSSPGAPLHF
.,TRBJ1-1,.,TRBV28,TGTGCCAGCAGTTTAACGGACCTAATTGCGGACACTGAAGCTTTCTTT,CASSLTDLIADTEAFF
TRBD2,TRBJ2-5,once,TRBV18,TGTGCCAGCGCGAGCGGGGCTCAAGAGACCCAGTACTTC,CASASGAQETQYF
.,TRBJ2-3,few,TRBV21-1,TGTGCCAGCAGCGTACCCACAGGGGGGCCAGATACGCAGTATTTT,CASSVPTGGPDTQYF